This is a list of T cell receptor beta chains from one sample in a study of tumor and adjacent non-tumor tissue in lung cancer. Each CDR3 protein is one row after TCRdb ran MiXCR on the multiplex PCR reads. Among around 120,000 distinct CDR3 sequences listed, 60% to 70% were seen once. The specimen was lung tumor tissue. The receptor set was obtained from a man aged 30 to 39 with non-small cell lung cancer. Each CDR3 is given without its conserved first and last residue. The order of the fields is V gene, CDR3 protein.

V gene: TRBV11-2
CDR3 protein: ASRNGLAGVNEQF

V gene: TRBV11-3
CDR3 protein: ASSPPSRLRGNEQF

V gene: TRBV29-1
CDR3 protein: SVALPGAGNTIY

V gene: TRBV11-1
CDR3 protein: ASSFRRGRGHEQY

V gene: TRBV20-1
CDR3 protein: SARDWASGFDNEQF

V gene: TRBV4-2
CDR3 protein: ASIQDPGQGADTQY

V gene: TRBV5-1
CDR3 protein: ASSLVGRTGELF

V gene: TRBV7-9
CDR3 protein: TSSRTTNTEAF

V gene: TRBV11-2
CDR3 protein: ASSTRGQMTGANVLT

V gene: TRBV24-1
CDR3 protein: ATSPLAGAPGELF

V gene: TRBV20-1
CDR3 protein: SARAGQKETQY

V gene: TRBV12-3/TRBV12-4
CDR3 protein: ASSLAYAEGAGGNEQF

V gene: TRBV5-1
CDR3 protein: ASSLRGSYNEQF

V gene: TRBV7-8
CDR3 protein: ASSQHRGDQY

V gene: TRBV20-1
CDR3 protein: SASPGRLGTQY

V gene: TRBV4-3
CDR3 protein: ANSQARGLDYEQY

V gene: TRBV11-2
CDR3 protein: ASSARGTHQETQY

V gene: TRBV5-1
CDR3 protein: SSSLSLRGPGDTQY

V gene: TRBV20-1
CDR3 protein: STETGTAESNYGYT

V gene: TRBV6-5
CDR3 protein: ASKTGTSNWGTDTQY

V gene: TRBV29-1
CDR3 protein: SARTTKNTEAF

V gene: TRBV7-9
CDR3 protein: ASSQGANYGYT

V gene: TRBV11-2
CDR3 protein: DSSTQGVGSGNTIY

V gene: TRBV6-1
CDR3 protein: ASSVRGDYEQY

V gene: TRBV12-3/TRBV12-4
CDR3 protein: TSSPLYTGELF

V gene: TRBV18
CDR3 protein: ASSPQGTWGAQH

V gene: TRBV29-1
CDR3 protein: SVETPSGGTDTQY

V gene: TRBV4-1
CDR3 protein: ASSRTSGPSYEQY

V gene: TRBV20-1
CDR3 protein: NVSGLDNEQF

V gene: TRBV29-1
CDR3 protein: SVDRGRGRTEAF

V gene: TRBV12-3/TRBV12-4
CDR3 protein: ASSLSRPNRGRSPFH

V gene: TRBV5-1
CDR3 protein: ASSLSTGAGANVLT

V gene: TRBV20-1
CDR3 protein: SVSGLPSTDTQY